This TCR beta chain derives from a study of blood T cell repertoires in COVID-19. Across the whole study: In each case, the material was cDNA or gDNA derived from T cells, B-cell-depleted T cells, or PBMCs.

This CDR3 contains 15 residues. Trimming at V came to 4 bases and at J to 4 bases, leaving 8 bases not matched to a gene. CDR1 and CDR2 from the germline V gene are SGHRS and YFSETQ. The table came from immunoSEQ multiplex PCR; TCRdb's copy has only in-frame clones and leaves some out. The sample records 140,000 to 150,000 clones, under 85% being singletons. The sequencing sample was made of peripheral blood. The receptor was isolated from a man aged 45 to 65 with active or convalescent COVID-19. The V gene is TRBV5-1, the J gene TRBJ2-7, with 10 bases identical to TRBD2. This CDR3 reads CASSTGTSVTYEQYF. CDR3 DNA: TGCGCCAGCAGCACGGGGACTAGCGTCACGTACGAGCAGTACTTC.